This TCR beta chain was sequenced during a study of Ad26.COV2.S vaccination and SARS-CoV-2 variants. Background on the study: Donor participated within the Ad26.COV2.S arm of the COV1001 trial. Dosing was one shot or two shots 56 days apart. Study results and limitations: Those who received vaccine or placebo ended up with similar non-spike TCR breadth. TCR breadth and depth analyses may have underestimated total T cell responses.

Specified treatment: 15 to 20 received Ad26.COV2.S at low or high dose, single or two shots; 5 received placebo; per-sample allocation not given. Collection of the samples took place on day 63 after the first injection of vaccine or placebo. As regards this clone: Its antigen is currently unknown.

Sequencing was performed with immunoSEQ multiplex PCR; in TCRdb, only in-frame clones are kept and a portion is missing. The repertoire holds more than 300,000 clones, with about 86% as singletons. Germline values: CDR1 SNHLY, CDR2 FYNNEI. The length of the CDR3 is 15 residues. The ends were cut back, 6 bases at V and 3 bases at J, with 16 bases in the middle. This chain connects TRBV2 to TRBJ2-3; D may be TRBD1 (6 bases). The source of this sequence is a person between 18 and 65 years old who received the Ad26.COV2.S COVID-19 vaccine or a placebo. Material: peripheral blood, obtained in a trial of Ad26.COV2.S vaccine versus placebo. In nucleotides, the CDR3 is TGTGCCAGCAGCAAGTATTTGGGACAAACAGATACGCAGTATTTT. Encoded protein: CASSKYLGQTDTQYF.